This entry describes one T cell receptor beta chain. Its specificity is unknown. Investigators reverse transcribed all isolated RNA, so they sequenced expressed TCRB transcripts. Profiled with immunoSEQ multiplex PCR; TCRdb holds only in-frame clones, not every one. The sample shows about 290,000 clones, 8% of them seen only once. Germline CDR1 is MNHEY and CDR2 is SVGAGI. Trimming removed 10 bases at V and 2 bases at J, with 14 bases between. The CDR3 covers 13 residues. This entry belongs to a study of beta chain features in type 1 diabetes. Study background: Patients did not differ from healthy donors in age, gender or cell yield. The number of sorted cells examined across all samples was 107,917,701. Study-level results: Whatever favoring of shorter templates PCR might show would apply equally to patients and controls. Shorter TCRB CDR3s, moderately but significantly so, marked every one of the four CD4+ subsets in Type 1 diabetes patients.

Sequencing was done on a sample of central memory CD4+ T cells from blood. The chain carries TRBV6-5 and TRBJ1-2; D is ambiguous. This TCR was recovered from a woman aged 18-29 years in good health. The CDR3 region is CATSPVGNYGYTF. DNA of the CDR3: TGTGCCACATCCCCTGTCGGGAACTATGGCTACACCTTC.